The 21 T cell receptor beta chains presented below share a single source sample, sequenced in a study of identical twins. TCRdb passed the 5' RACE reads through MiXCR, listing each CDR3 protein once. The sample lists some 96,000 distinct CDR3 sequences; 4.5% to 6.5% were seen once. What was sequenced was memory T cells sorted from blood. These receptors were taken from a woman aged 45 to 65 in good health.

At least ten counts were recorded for this clonotype. The V gene is TRBV4-1, the J gene TRBJ1-2; weak D call: TRBD1 (5 bases). This CDR3 spans 14 amino acids. Trimming took off 8 bases at V and 7 bases at J, with 20 bases between the two ends. Per germline, CDR1 MGHRA and CDR2 YSYEKL. Here the CDR3 DNA reads TGCGCCAGCCGACCGGCAGGGCCCTACTCTGGCTACACCTTC. Translated, it gives CASRPAGPYSGYTF.

This clonotype was counted ten times or more. V and J are TRBV7-9 and TRBJ2-5; no definite D call. Trimming took off 5 bases at V and 3 bases at J, with 7 bases between the two ends. This CDR3 spans 12 amino acids. Germline lookup yields CDR1 SEHNR and CDR2 FQNEAQ (reference sequence). The CDR3 bases are TGTGCCAGCAGCAAACTTGAAGAGACCCAGTACTTC. This gives the protein CASSKLEETQYF.

This clonotype showed up just a few times. The chain uses TRBV19 and TRBJ1-1; unclear D gene. The V end was cut by 3 bases, the J end by 3 bases, with 17 bases between. CDR1 is LNHDA and CDR2 is SQIVND in the germline V gene (reference sequence). The CDR3 has 16 residues. The CDR3 sequence: CASSISLRAQDTEAFF. The CDR3 region has the DNA TGTGCCAGTAGTATTTCCTTGAGGGCGCAGGACACTGAAGCTTTCTTT. The variable domain in full, completed from reference TRBV19 and TRBJ1-1, reads DGGITQSPKYLFRKEGQNVTLSCEQNLNHDAMYWYRQDPGQGLRLIYYSQIVNDFQKGDIAEGYSVSREKKESFPLTVTSAQKNPTAFYLCASSISLRAQDTEAFFGQGTRLTVV.

The sample holds many counts of this clonotype. The rearrangement uses TRBV6-5 and TRBJ2-1; the match to TRBD2 covers 9 bases. Losses at the gene ends were 5 bases for V and 5 bases for J; bases not matched to a gene: 4. CDR1 is MNHEY and CDR2 is SVGAGI in the germline V gene. This CDR3 has 14 amino acids. CDR3 residues: CASSPSGANNEQFF. For the CDR3, the DNA is TGTGCCAGCAGTCCTAGCGGGGCCAACAATGAGCAGTTCTTC.

The genes are TRBV5-1 and TRBJ2-1; 15 bases are shared with TRBD2. The J segment lost 6 bases and the V segment lost 0 bases, leaving 7 bases of the junction unmatched. CDR1 is SGHRS and CDR2 is YFSETQ in the germline V gene. The CDR3 spans 18 residues. Here the CDR3 reads CASSLAGTSGRMVNEQFF. Written as DNA, the CDR3 is TGCGCCAGCAGCTTGGCGGGGACTAGCGGGAGGATGGTCAATGAGCAGTTCTTC.

This clonotype showed up many times. The J gene is TRBJ2-6, the V gene TRBV5-1; D possibly corresponds to TRBD1 (6 bases). The germline gives CDR1 SGHRS, CDR2 YFSETQ. Trimming took 4 bases from V and 2 from J, leaving 13 bases between them. This CDR3 has 16 residues. CDR3 nucleotides: TGCGCCAGCAGCGCAGTGAACAGGGCTGGGGCCAACGTCCTGACTTTC. Translation gives CASSAVNRAGANVLTF.

The chain combines TRBV3-1 with TRBJ2-3; no reliable D call. V shed 5 bases and J shed 7 bases, with 10 bases lying between them. The CDR3 spans 12 residues. The germline gives CDR1 LGHDT, CDR2 YNNKEL (reference sequence). CDR3 protein: CASSDDGNTQYF. The CDR3 DNA reads as TGTGCCAGCAGCGATGACGGAAATACGCAGTATTTT.

The rearrangement links TRBV18 to TRBJ1-5; D is uncertain. V was trimmed by 6 bases and J by 5 bases, leaving 11 bases between them. The CDR3 spans 13 residues. CDR1 is KGHSH, CDR2 LQKENI, per germline. The CDR3 nucleotides read TGTGCCAGCTCCGTGAGTTTGGATCAGCCCCAGCATTTT. Translated: CASSVSLDQPQHF.

This clonotype was counted between two and nine times. The rearrangement links TRBV30 to TRBJ1-2; the D is unclear. The CDR3 covers 10 residues. V lost 7 bases and J lost 10, with 13 bases in between. Germline assignment: CDR1 GTSNPN and CDR2 SVGIG (reference sequence). The CDR3 loop is CAYRSNHYTF. In nucleotides, the CDR3 is TGTGCCTACCGCTCGAATCACTACACCTTC.

The V gene is TRBV10-3, the J gene TRBJ1-1; D gene unclear. This CDR3 spans 16 amino acids. Germline CDR1 ENHRY, CDR2 SYGVKD. Trimming took 0 bases from V and 0 from J, leaving 11 bases between them. The chain's CDR3 is CAISESGTAMNTEAFF. Written as DNA, the CDR3 is TGTGCCATCAGTGAGTCGGGAACGGCCATGAACACTGAAGCTTTCTTT.

The sample holds many counts of this clonotype. This chain links TRBV5-1 with TRBJ2-1; TRBD2 matches at 9 bases. J lost 3 bases, V lost 2 bases, and 6 bases had no gene match. Germline V gene data show CDR1 as SGHRS and CDR2 as YFSETQ. The CDR3 is 16 amino acids. CDR3: CASSLRPAGGYNEQFF. CDR3 nucleotides: TGCGCCAGCAGCTTAAGGCCAGCGGGAGGCTACAATGAGCAGTTCTTC.

Comments on this clonotype: One end of the junction is discordant with germline, which a read error may explain. V and J are TRBV6-2 or TRBV6-3 and TRBJ2-1; 11 bases are shared with TRBD1. Germline CDR1 is MNHEY and CDR2 is SVGEGT. This CDR3 is built from 17 residues. The CDR3: CVSSYLDRGPRPGAQFF. The CDR3, as DNA: TGTGTCAGCAGTTACCTGGACAGGGGGCCCCGACCCGGGGCGCAGTTCTTC.

This rearrangement joins TRBV24-1 to TRBJ2-2; TRBD1 aligns across 10 bases. Germline V gene lookup returns CDR1 KGHDR and CDR2 SFDVKD. V lost 2 bases to trimming and J lost 7 bases; unmatched junction nucleotides: 6. This CDR3 spans 16 amino acids. CDR3 coding DNA: TGTGCCACCAGTGATTCGCCGGGACAGGGGTTCGGGGAGCTGTTTTTT. Protein product: CATSDSPGQGFGELFF.

The sample holds many counts of this clonotype. The gene calls are TRBV20-1 and TRBJ2-1; tentative D call: TRBD2 (6 bases). CDR3 length equals 15 residues. Trimming left V 5 bases short and J 9 bases short, with 23 bases between. From germline, CDR1 is DFQATT and CDR2 SNEGSKA (reference sequence). As DNA, the CDR3 is TGCAGTGCTCAGGGACTCCCCGGAGAAGTTGCTGAGCAGTTCTTC. The encoded protein is CSAQGLPGEVAEQFF.

The sample holds many counts of this clonotype. This chain's CDR3 is CASSYAGSGSRADTQYF. In DNA, the CDR3 is TGTGCCAGCAGTTACGCGGGATCAGGCAGTCGGGCAGATACGCAGTATTTT. The V and J genes are TRBV6-5 and TRBJ2-3; perhaps TRBD2 as D (6 bases). The CDR3 totals 17 residues. Germline loops: CDR1 MNHEY, CDR2 SVGAGI. The V and J ends lost 2 bases and 4 bases respectively, with 19 bases between them.

This clonotype was found many times. The chain carries TRBV19 and TRBJ1-3; D may be TRBD1 (5 bases). CDR1 is LNHDA and CDR2 is SQIVND in the germline V gene (reference sequence). V lost 6 bases to trimming and J lost 5 bases, with 17 bases between them. The CDR3 totals 15 residues. Here the CDR3 DNA reads TGTGCCAGTAGCTCCCCAGGGAGGGGCCGAAACACCATATATTTT. This translates into CASSSPGRGRNTIYF.

This clonotype was picked up many times. The V and J genes are TRBV6-1 and TRBJ1-1; D gene unclear. Germline assignment: CDR1 MNHNS and CDR2 SASEGT. There are 16 residues in the CDR3. Trimming left V 6 bases short and J 0 bases short, with 17 bases between. The CDR3 DNA follows: TGTGCCAGCAGCGACTTCTCGGGCCGCATGAACACTGAAGCTTTCTTT. Protein: CASSDFSGRMNTEAFF.

This clonotype was detected many times. The chain combines TRBV19 with TRBJ2-1; 14 bases are a match to TRBD2. This CDR3 contains 14 residues. CDR1 is LNHDA, CDR2 SQIVND, per germline (reference sequence). Losses at the gene ends were 3 bases for V and 13 bases for J; bases not matched to a gene: 5. This CDR3 is CASSIPGLAGGQFF. In DNA form, the CDR3 reads TGTGCCAGTAGTATCCCAGGACTAGCGGGAGGTCAGTTCTTC. Supplemented by reference TRBV19 and TRBJ2-1, the full variable domain reads DGGITQSPKYLFRKEGQNVTLSCEQNLNHDAMYWYRQDPGQGLRLIYYSQIVNDFQKGDIAEGYSVSREKKESFPLTVTSAQKNPTAFYLCASSIPGLAGGQFFGPGTRLTVL.

The chain recombines TRBV6-1 with TRBJ1-6; tentatively, D is TRBD1 (6 bases). The CDR3 runs to 14 residues. Germline CDR1 reads MNHNS; CDR2 reads SASEGT. V was clipped by 6 bases and J by 8 bases, with 14 bases between them. CDR3 in DNA: TGTGCCAGCAGCCGGGCCAGGGGCGATTCACCCCTCCACTTT. This codes for CASSRARGDSPLHF.

This clonotype showed up just a few times. The chain combines TRBV5-1 with TRBJ2-5; maybe TRBD2 (6 bases). CDR3 length: 15 residues. Trimming shortened V by 0 bases and J by 5 bases, and 14 bases separated the two germline ends. Germline CDR1 SGHRS, CDR2 YFSETQ. CDR3 nucleotide sequence: TGCGCCAGCAGCTTGGCAGGAGGGTGGGTGGAGACCCAGTACTTC. Translation gives CASSLAGGWVETQYF.

This clonotype has ten or more counts. The chain employs TRBV6-6 and TRBJ2-5; 11 nucleotides match TRBD2. From germline, CDR1 is MNHNY and CDR2 SVGAGI (reference sequence). The CDR3 has 22 residues. J gave up 2 bases and V 5 bases, and 25 bases lay outside the gene matches. The CDR3 DNA is TGTGCCAGCAGTCCCCGGGACAGGGCCTTTAGCGGGAGGGCCTTGGGGCAAGAGACCCAGTACTTC. It specifies CASSPRDRAFSGRALGQETQYF.